The next 8 T cell receptor beta chains were all read from a single sample in a study of T cells in Graves' hyperthyroidism and ophthalmopathy. Amplification targeted TCR beta CDR3 regions from RNA transcripts. HTBI primers were used for first-round RT-PCR of the TCR CDR3. Each CDR3 protein is one row after TCRdb ran MiXCR on the multiplex PCR reads. The sample has 550,000 to 700,000 distinct CDR3 sequences, 46% seen once; the top ten hold around a fifth. The sequenced sample consisted of peripheral blood or thyroid tissue (not recorded which). These receptors were collected from an adult woman with Graves' disease, either hyperthyroidism or ophthalmopathy (not recorded which).

V is TRBV6-5 and J is TRBJ1-1; D call uncertain. Germline CDR1 MNHEY, CDR2 SVGAGI. Deletions cut 1 base from V and 6 bases from J, with 12 bases between. The CDR3 totals 14 residues. CDR3 sequence: CASSYYRGLPEAFF. The CDR3 coding sequence is TGTGCCAGCAGTTACTACCGGGGTTTACCTGAAGCTTTCTTT.

The chain couples TRBV10-1 to TRBJ2-2, with TRBD1 matching 8 bases. Trimming removed 7 bases from V and 5 bases from J; junction bases left unmatched: 12. The CDR3 consists of 16 residues. Looked up from germline, CDR1 is WNHNN and CDR2 is SYGVQD (reference sequence). CDR3 residues: CASTIPRDRITGELFF. As DNA, the CDR3 is TGCGCCAGCACCATCCCCCGGGACAGGATTACCGGGGAGCTGTTTTTT.

This clonotype was counted only a few times. V is TRBV7-9 and J is TRBJ2-7; 8 bases agree with TRBD2. The CDR3 has 13 amino acids. The V gene's germline CDR1 is SEHNR and CDR2 FQNEAQ (reference sequence). The J segment lost 5 bases and the V segment lost 4 bases, leaving 4 bases of the junction unmatched. CDR3 in amino acids: CASSSSGSDEQYF. The DNA of the CDR3 is TGTGCCAGCAGCTCTAGCGGGTCGGACGAGCAGTACTTC.

This chain uses TRBV20-1 with TRBJ1-1; TRBD1 matches 12 bases. J gave up 4 bases and V 1 base, and 7 bases lay outside the gene matches. This CDR3 is built from 16 residues. The germline V gene encodes CDR1 DFQATT and CDR2 SNEGSKA (reference sequence). The CDR3: CSARAGQGAVGTEAFF. The CDR3 DNA is TGCAGTGCTAGAGCGGGACAGGGGGCTGTTGGCACTGAAGCTTTCTTT.

J is TRBJ1-1 and V is TRBV2; 8 positions agree with TRBD1. CDR1 and CDR2 (germline): SNHLY, FYNNEI. CDR3 length: 12 residues. With V trimmed by 5 bases and J by 13 bases, 9 bases remained unmatched. The CDR3 loop is CASSNRDRIDFF. The CDR3 region has the DNA TGTGCCAGCAGTAACCGGGACAGGATTGATTTCTTT.

This clonotype was seen at least ten times. This rearrangement joins TRBV12-3 or TRBV12-4 to TRBJ2-7, with D uncertain. Trimming removed 8 bases at V and 2 bases at J, with 16 bases between. The CDR3 is made up of 14 amino acids. The CDR3 here is CASAVVDGAYEQYF. The CDR3 nucleotides read TGTGCCAGCGCGGTGGTGGACGGAGCCTACGAGCAGTACTTC.

The rearrangement links TRBV25-1 to TRBJ2-1; TRBD2 agrees at 7 bases. The V gene end was trimmed by 9 bases and the J gene end by 5 bases; junction bases not matched to a gene: 7. The CDR3 has 13 residues. CDR1 is MGHDK and CDR2 is SYGVNS in the germline V gene. In nucleotides, the CDR3 is TGTGCCAGTTCCCTTGGGGGGGACAATGAGCAGTTCTTC. It specifies CASSLGGDNEQFF.

This clonotype was seen at least ten times. The rearrangement uses TRBV28 and TRBJ1-4; 9 nucleotides line up with TRBD1. Germline CDR1 reads MDHEN; CDR2 reads SYDVKM. This CDR3 spans 15 amino acids. V shed 8 bases and J 5 bases; nucleotides not matched to a gene: 9. The CDR3 DNA is TGTGCCAGCTTTTCGACCGGGACAGGGAATGAAAAACTGTTTTTT. It translates to CASFSTGTGNEKLFF.